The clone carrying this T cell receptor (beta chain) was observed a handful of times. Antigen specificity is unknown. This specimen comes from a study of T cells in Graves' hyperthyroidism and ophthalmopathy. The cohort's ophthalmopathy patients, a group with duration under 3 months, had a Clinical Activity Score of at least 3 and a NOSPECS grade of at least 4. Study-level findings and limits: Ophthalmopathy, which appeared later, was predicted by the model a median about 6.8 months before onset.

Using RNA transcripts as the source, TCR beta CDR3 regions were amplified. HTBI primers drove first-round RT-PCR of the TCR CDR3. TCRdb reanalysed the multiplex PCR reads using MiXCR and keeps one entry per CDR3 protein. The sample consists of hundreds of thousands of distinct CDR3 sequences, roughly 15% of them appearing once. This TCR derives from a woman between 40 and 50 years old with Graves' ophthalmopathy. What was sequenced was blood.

Here the CDR3 DNA reads TGCAGTGCTATCCGCCCAGGGCTAGCTAACTATGGCTACACCTTC. This encodes CSAIRPGLANYGYTF. This chain joins TRBV20-1 and TRBJ1-2; perhaps TRBD1 as D (5 bases). Germline V gene lookup returns CDR1 DFQATT and CDR2 SNEGSKA (reference sequence). This CDR3 comprises 15 residues. Trimming removed 4 bases at V and 0 bases at J, with 15 bases between.